The 6 T cell receptor beta chains listed next were all sequenced from one sample in a study of cytomegalovirus exposure and HLA in healthy donors. PCR was performed using 60 Vbeta and 13 Jbeta primers. The table came from immunoSEQ multiplex PCR; TCRdb's copy has only in-frame clones and leaves some out. Among under 200,000 clones listed, 84% were seen once. The sequenced sample was PBMCs. The receptors come from a boy aged 10-17 years in good health and CMV-seronegative.

The chain links TRBV5-1 to TRBJ1-2; the D gene is possibly TRBD1 (6 bases). Germline loops: CDR1 SGHRS, CDR2 YFSETQ. There are 13 residues in the CDR3. Trimming removed 1 base at V and 7 bases at J, with 11 bases between. CDR3 loop: CASSLLQGGGYTF. CDR3 DNA: TGCGCCAGCAGCTTGTTACAGGGTGGTGGCTACACCTTC.

CDR3 amino acids: CASSITGSPLSNQPQHF. CDR3 coding DNA: TGTGCCAGTAGTATAACAGGAAGCCCGTTAAGCAATCAGCCCCAGCATTTT. The rearrangement uses TRBV19 and TRBJ1-5; a weak D match, TRBD1 (5 bases). The CDR3 totals 17 residues. The germline CDR1 and CDR2 sequences are LNHDA and SQIVND (reference sequence). The V end was cut by 2 bases, the J end by 1 base, with 15 bases between.

The chain links TRBV5-1 to TRBJ2-1, with 7 bases matching TRBD1. The V segment lost 2 bases and the J segment 5 bases; nucleotides outside the gene matches: 13. This CDR3 region has 17 residues. Per germline, CDR1 SGHRS and CDR2 YFSETQ. The CDR3 DNA is TGCGCCAGCAGCTTCGACAGGGTAGGTTTGGTACACAATGAGCAGTTCTTC. This gives the protein CASSFDRVGLVHNEQFF.

The gene calls are TRBV5-1 and TRBJ1-4, with D perhaps TRBD1 (6 bases). CDR1 SGHRS and CDR2 YFSETQ come from the germline V gene. This CDR3 is built from 14 residues. The ends were cut back, 3 bases at V and 8 bases at J, with 14 bases in the middle. The CDR3: CASSSGTPLEKLFF. CDR3 in DNA: TGCGCCAGCAGCTCCGGGACACCTCTAGAAAAACTGTTTTTT.

The chain links TRBV5-1 to TRBJ2-7, with 8 positions matching TRBD2. The germline CDR1 and CDR2 sequences are SGHRS and YFSETQ. The CDR3 totals 15 residues. The junction had 7 bases not matched to a gene; V was cut back by 4 bases and J by 1 base. The CDR3 spells CASSLQRGMSYEQYF. The CDR3 nucleotides are TGCGCCAGCAGCCTTCAGCGGGGGATGTCCTACGAGCAGTACTTC.

The chain carries TRBV5-1 and TRBJ1-4; D is ambiguous. Trimming removed 4 bases at V and 4 bases at J, with 8 bases between. This CDR3 is 13 amino acids long. CDR1 is SGHRS and CDR2 is YFSETQ in the germline V gene. CDR3 sequence reads: CASSLGNNEKLFF. The CDR3 nucleotides read TGCGCCAGCAGCCTCGGGAATAATGAAAAACTGTTTTTT.